This T cell receptor beta chain came from a study of T-cell memory formation after mild COVID-19. At the level of the study: Each donor largely had its own TCR clusters.

This CDR3 contains 13 residues. Germline loops: CDR1 SGHRS, CDR2 YFSETQ. V lost 2 bases, J lost 0 bases, and 5 bases lay in between. Each CDR3 protein gets one entry after TCRdb re-called the 5' RACE reads with MiXCR. This table holds just over 60,000 distinct CDR3 sequences, about a tenth found once. The material sequenced was PBMCs or a T cell subset sorted from them (not recorded which). The origin of this receptor is a man aged 18 to 29 who had mild COVID-19 (a few samples of this study predate the infection). Cell type and time point are not known. The chain carries TRBV5-1 and TRBJ1-2, with D uncertain. CDR3 loop: CASSFSANYGYTF. CDR3 bases: TGCGCCAGCAGCTTCTCAGCTAACTATGGCTACACCTTC.